Listed below are T cell receptor beta chains from one sample, sequenced in a study of T cells after yellow fever vaccination. TCRdb re-derived calls from the 5' RACE reads in MiXCR, one entry per CDR3 protein. The sample comprises hundreds of thousands of distinct CDR3 sequences, about 13% of which are singletons, and over 12% rests with the top ten. The sequenced sample was PBMCs, obtained on the day of the yellow fever booster vaccination. The receptors stem from a man between 25 and 39 years old who received the YFV17D yellow fever vaccine. Both conserved end residues are part of each CDR3. The D gene is left open where the match is weak. Size is stated for part of the rows, as once, few or many counts, or as a class when the clone is expanded.

V,D,J,size,DNA,CDR3
TRBV11-2,.,TRBJ2-7,.,TGTGCCAGCAGCTTAGAGAGAGGGGGAGGAATCCCCTACGAGCAGTACTTC,CASSLERGGGIPYEQYF
TRBV5-1,.,TRBJ2-1,few,TGCGCCAGCAGCAGGAGGCCGGGATCCTACAATGAGCAGTTCTTC,CASSRRPGSYNEQFF
TRBV12-3/TRBV12-4,.,TRBJ1-4,.,TGTGCCAGCAGTTTCAAGGGCGCGGGCTTGAAACTGTTTTTT,CASSFKGAGLKLFF
TRBV5-1,.,TRBJ2-3,.,TGCGCCAGCAGCTGGACAGAAAGCACAGATACGCAGTATTTT,CASSWTESTDTQYF
TRBV15,.,TRBJ2-5,.,TGTGCCACCAGCAGCATTCCGGGACTGGGAGAGACCCAGTACTTC,CATSSIPGLGETQYF
TRBV4-3,TRBD2,TRBJ2-7,.,TGCGCCAGCAGCCAAGATTTCGGCGCGGGAGTAGGTGGAGAGCAGTACTTC,CASSQDFGAGVGGEQYF
TRBV2,.,TRBJ2-3,few,TGTGCCAGCACCCGACAGGCAGTCATCACAGATACGCAGTATTTT,CASTRQAVITDTQYF
TRBV7-8,.,TRBJ2-2,many,TGTGCCAGCAGCATACGGACTCACACCGGGGAGCTGTTTTTT,CASSIRTHTGELFF
TRBV28,.,TRBJ1-1,few,TGTGCCAGCAGTTTAGTCGGGGGGAAGACTGAAGCTTTCTTT,CASSLVGGKTEAFF
TRBV20-1,TRBD2,TRBJ2-7,.,TGCAGTGCTAGAGAAACTAGCGGGAGCTACCCCGACGAGCAGTACTTC,CSARETSGSYPDEQYF
TRBV6-1,.,TRBJ2-3,.,TGTGCCAGCAGTAGGACAGGCGGGGCTACTAGCACAGATACGCAGTATTTT,CASSRTGGATSTDTQYF
TRBV4-3,.,TRBJ1-1,few,TGCGCCAGCAGCCAAGAAAGACTTGGCACTGAAGCTTTCTTT,CASSQERLGTEAFF
TRBV12-3/TRBV12-4,TRBD1,TRBJ1-4,.,TGTGCCAGCAGTGGGGACAGCGCAACTAATGAAAAACTGTTTTTT,CASSGDSATNEKLFF
TRBV7-2,TRBD1,TRBJ2-7,few,TGTGCCAGCAGCTCGCCAAGAGGGACAGGGGGCTACGAGCAGTACTTC,CASSSPRGTGGYEQYF
TRBV20-1,.,TRBJ1-1,few,TGCAGTGCTAGATATGGCGCGCGAGACACTGAAGCTTTCTTT,CSARYGARDTEAFF
TRBV5-1,.,TRBJ2-7,few,TGCGCCAGCAGCTTTGACACGTCCTACGAGCAGTACTTC,CASSFDTSYEQYF
TRBV7-2,TRBD1,TRBJ1-3,.,TGTGCCAGCAGCTTGGGACAGGCCTACGGAAACACCATATATTTT,CASSLGQAYGNTIYF
TRBV12-3/TRBV12-4,TRBD1,TRBJ2-1,.,TGTGCCAGCAGGGGCGGGTCGGGACAGAGCTCCTACAATGAGCAGTTCTTC,CASRGGSGQSSYNEQFF
TRBV20-1,TRBD2,TRBJ2-7,many,TGCAGTGCTTTAAGCGGGAGGGCCTCCTACGAGCAGTACTTC,CSALSGRASYEQYF
TRBV19,TRBD2,TRBJ2-7,.,TGTGCCTCCGGGGGGGGATCCTACGAGCAGTACTTC,CASGGGSYEQYF
TRBV6-5,TRBD1,TRBJ1-3,.,TGTGCCAGCAGTTATCAGGGGGCGCGGGGAAACACCATATATTTT,CASSYQGARGNTIYF
TRBV6-6,TRBD1,TRBJ2-1,.,TGTGCCCATAGGACAGGTAGGGAGCAGTTCTTC,CAHRTGREQFF
TRBV27,TRBD1,TRBJ1-5,.,TGTGCCAGCAGCTTGACCGGGACAGGGGGCCCGCCCCAGCATTTT,CASSLTGTGGPPQHF
TRBV7-3,TRBD1,TRBJ2-3,few,TGTGCCAGCAGCATCCCCGGGACAGGCCTAATTTCTGACACAGATACGCAGTATTTT,CASSIPGTGLISDTDTQYF
TRBV7-2,.,TRBJ2-7,few,TGTGCCAGCAGCTTAGACAGATTGGGGTCCTACGAGCAGTACTTC,CASSLDRLGSYEQYF
TRBV28,.,TRBJ2-1,.,TGTGCCAGTGTGGACTCCCTACGGGGGGAGCAGTTCTTC,CASVDSLRGEQFF
TRBV4-2,TRBD2,TRBJ2-1,.,TGTGCCAGCAGCCAAGCAAACATAGCGGGAGGAGTTGGCAATGAGCAGTTCTTC,CASSQANIAGGVGNEQFF
TRBV6-6,.,TRBJ2-7,few,TGTGCCACCGGGACAATCTCCTACGAGCAGTACTTC,CATGTISYEQYF
TRBV9,.,TRBJ2-1,few,TGTGCCAGCAGTTCGGAATCCCGGGCCGAGCAGTTCTTC,CASSSESRAEQFF
TRBV20-1,TRBD2,TRBJ2-7,.,TGCAGTGCTAGAGGGCTAGCGGGAGTTGGCGAGCAGTACTTC,CSARGLAGVGEQYF
TRBV18,.,TRBJ1-2,.,TGTGCCAGCTCACCGGTTTCCGACAGCAGAAACTATGGCTACACCTTC,CASSPVSDSRNYGYTF
TRBV7-2,.,TRBJ2-5,many,TGTGCCAGCAGCCCCAGGGCAGAGACCCAGTACTTC,CASSPRAETQYF
TRBV24-1,.,TRBJ2-5,once,TGTGCCACCACACCCATCGGGAGTTTGCAAGAGACCCAGTACTTC,CATTPIGSLQETQYF
TRBV20-1,TRBD2,TRBJ2-1,.,TGCAGTGCTTGGGCTGAGGGTAGCGGGAGTAGTAGTGAGCAGTTCTTC,CSAWAEGSGSSSEQFF
TRBV28,TRBD2,TRBJ2-3,.,TGTGCCAGCAGAGCTCCGGGACTAGCGGGAGTCGAGCAGTATTTT,CASRAPGLAGVEQYF
TRBV5-1,.,TRBJ1-3,.,TGCGCCAGCAGCGCGGCAAACACCATATATTTT,CASSAANTIYF
TRBV12-3/TRBV12-4,TRBD1,TRBJ1-5,.,TGTGCCAGCAGCCCACAGGGGGGGTATCAGCCCCAGCATTTT,CASSPQGGYQPQHF
TRBV10-3,TRBD2,TRBJ2-1,many,TGTGCCATCAGTTCTGTGACTAGCCAAAGACACAATGAGCAGTTCTTC,CAISSVTSQRHNEQFF
TRBV29-1,TRBD1,TRBJ2-7,.,TGCAGCGTTTCCCGGGACAGCGAAGCGATACGACAGTACTTC,CSVSRDSEAIRQYF
TRBV4-3,TRBD1,TRBJ2-2,.,TGCGCCAGCAGCCAGGAGAGACAGGGGGCGGCCGGGGAGCTGTTTTTT,CASSQERQGAAGELFF
TRBV10-2,.,TRBJ1-6,.,TGCGCCAGCAGCGAGCTCGGGGCTGGCTCCTATAATTCACCCCTCCACTTT,CASSELGAGSYNSPLHF
TRBV11-2,TRBD2,TRBJ2-1,few,TGTGCCAGCAGCTTTACTAGCGGTTACAATGAGCAGTTCTTC,CASSFTSGYNEQFF
TRBV28,.,TRBJ1-2,.,TGTGCCAGCAGTTTTTCGGGGGGCGTCTATGGCTACACCTTC,CASSFSGGVYGYTF
TRBV9,.,TRBJ2-6,few,TGTGCCAGCAGCACTTCCTCTGGGGCCAACGTCCTGACTTTC,CASSTSSGANVLTF
TRBV5-1,.,TRBJ2-3,.,TGCGCCAGCAGCCACACACACGCGGGGACAGATACGCAGTATTTT,CASSHTHAGTDTQYF
TRBV7-6,.,TRBJ2-7,few,TGTGCCAGCAGCTTAGGGCAGGGACCCCCCTACGAGCAGTACTTC,CASSLGQGPPYEQYF
TRBV5-1,TRBD2,TRBJ2-1,few,TGCGCCAGCAGCTTGGCGGCTAGCGGGAGTCAAGGTGAGCAGTTCTTC,CASSLAASGSQGEQFF